One sample yielded the 25 T cell receptor beta chains listed below, sequenced in a study of human T cells and chemical hapten exposure. TCRdb processed the RACE reads anew with MiXCR; each CDR3 protein has one entry. The table has approximately 84,000 distinct CDR3 sequences, about 8.6% seen once. Time point denoted: healthy volunteer bleed at 6 weeks. It was from unfractionated whole blood that total RNA was extracted. Material for sequencing was whole blood. These receptors were collected from a male donor in good health. Some clones in this sample may be carry-over from other donors' samples.

V gene TRBV5-1 combines with J gene TRBJ1-1; 9 positions agree with TRBD1. This CDR3 region has 14 residues. CDR1 and CDR2 (germline): SGHRS, YFSETQ. The ends lost 4 bases at V and 4 bases at J; junction bases unmatched: 5. CDR3 amino acids: CASSTGQGSTEAFF. The CDR3 bases are TGCGCCAGCAGCACCGGACAGGGGAGCACTGAAGCTTTCTTT.

This clonotype was recorded at least ten times. This sequence joins TRBV3-1 and TRBJ2-2; 8 nucleotides line up with TRBD2. V lost 11 bases, J lost 4 bases, and 6 bases stayed unmatched. Germline V gene sequence: CDR1 LGHDT, CDR2 YNNKEL (reference sequence). The CDR3 sequence is 13 residues long. The CDR3 sequence: CACAAGGTGELFF. In nucleotides, the CDR3 is TGTGCCTGCGCCGCGGGGGGCACCGGGGAGCTGTTTTTT.

The chain joins TRBV4-1 to TRBJ2-3; 7 bases fit TRBD2. This CDR3 has 16 residues. Per the germline V gene, CDR1 is MGHRA and CDR2 is YSYEKL. V lost 4 bases to trimming and J lost 4 bases; unmatched junction nucleotides: 11. DNA of the CDR3: TGCGCCAGCAGCCTAGGCAGCGGGAAAGTCGCAGATACGCAGTATTTT. It is translated as CASSLGSGKVADTQYF.

This clonotype was counted many times. This rearrangement joins TRBV7-2 to TRBJ2-7, with TRBD1 matching 11 bases. The V segment lost 3 bases and the J segment 4 bases; nucleotides outside the gene matches: 8. Germline V gene sequence: CDR1 SGHTA, CDR2 FQGNSA. This CDR3 has 16 residues. CDR3 sequence reads: CASSLDSGTGGYEQYF. CDR3 sequence (DNA): TGTGCCAGCAGCTTGGACTCCGGGACAGGGGGTTACGAGCAGTACTTC.

In its sample, this clonotype was seen a few times. The rearrangement joins TRBV10-2 to TRBJ2-3, with TRBD2 identical over 9 bases. Germline CDR1 and CDR2: WSHSY and SAAADI. This CDR3 comprises 14 residues. V shed 9 bases and J 4 bases; nucleotides not matched to a gene: 8. CDR3 nucleotide sequence: TGCGCCAGTTCCGGGACTAGCTTCGCAGATACGCAGTATTTT. This gives the protein CASSGTSFADTQYF.

CDR3 in DNA: TGTGCCAGTAGTATAGGGGCCGGGAGTGCGTACGAGCAGTACTTC. Protein product: CASSIGAGSAYEQYF. J is TRBJ2-7 and V is TRBV19; a possible D gene is TRBD2 (6 bases). Trimming shortened V by 1 base and J by 4 bases, and 14 bases separated the two germline ends. The germline V gene encodes CDR1 LNHDA and CDR2 SQIVND (reference sequence). The CDR3 has 15 amino acids.

This clonotype was detected many times. This rearrangement joins TRBV3-1 to TRBJ1-5; D perhaps matches TRBD1 (6 bases). V lost 3 bases, J lost 6 bases, and 9 bases lay in between. This CDR3 region has 13 residues. Germline values: CDR1 LGHDT, CDR2 YNNKEL (reference sequence). This chain's CDR3 is CASSQDSLQPQHF. The CDR3 coding sequence is TGTGCCAGCAGCCAGGACAGTCTTCAGCCCCAGCATTTT.

The chain carries TRBV18 and TRBJ1-1; D gene unclear. The CDR3 is 13 amino acids. The ends were cut back, 3 bases at V and 1 base at J, with 6 bases in the middle. The V gene's germline CDR1 is KGHSH and CDR2 LQKENI. CDR3 amino acids: CASSPPSNTEAFF. The CDR3 DNA follows: TGTGCCAGCTCACCCCCCTCGAACACTGAAGCTTTCTTT.

The rearrangement links TRBV2 to TRBJ1-5; D ambiguous. CDR3 length equals 15 residues. Germline V CDR1 and CDR2: SNHLY, FYNNEI. Trimming cost V 4 bases and J 1 base, with 11 bases left between them. The DNA of the CDR3 is TGTGCCAGCAGTGCGGACGAGGCGAGCAATCAGCCCCAGCATTTT. Translation gives CASSADEASNQPQHF.

V usage is TRBV5-1 and J usage is TRBJ2-5, with 9 bases that match TRBD1. The CDR3 has 13 amino acids. With V trimmed by 4 bases and J by 3 bases, 1 base remained unmatched. CDR1 is SGHRS, CDR2 YFSETQ, per germline. The chain's CDR3 is CASSRDREETQYF. CDR3 sequence (DNA): TGCGCCAGCAGCCGGGACAGGGAAGAGACCCAGTACTTC.

The J gene is TRBJ2-1, the V gene TRBV6-6, with 9 nucleotides matching TRBD1. With 7 bases clipped from V and 5 bases from J, the junction kept 9 bases outside the gene matches. CDR3 length: 15 residues. CDR1 MNHNY and CDR2 SVGAGI come from the germline V gene (reference sequence). The CDR3 bases are TGTGCCAGCACCTCCCGACAGGGGGGGCACAATGAGCAGTTCTTC. Protein sequence: CASTSRQGGHNEQFF.

This clonotype has only a few counts. This chain uses TRBV12-3 or TRBV12-4 with TRBJ1-5; TRBD1 is a possible D gene (5 bases). The V and J ends lost 5 bases and 3 bases respectively, with 8 bases between them. The CDR3 runs 13 residues. CDR3 amino acids: CASSQGSNQPQHF. The CDR3, as DNA: TGTGCCAGCAGTCAGGGATCCAATCAGCCCCAGCATTTT.

The chain joins TRBV5-1 to TRBJ2-3, with D hard to call. Germline CDR1 SGHRS, CDR2 YFSETQ. Deletions cut 0 bases from V and 2 bases from J, with 10 bases between. CDR3 length: 15 residues. CDR3 amino acids: CASSLDGKFTDTQYF. For the CDR3, the DNA is TGCGCCAGCAGCTTGGACGGAAAGTTCACAGATACGCAGTATTTT.

The table lists this clonotype with a few counts. The chain has TRBV5-1 and TRBJ2-5; possible D gene TRBD2, 5 bases. V lost 5 bases and J lost 3, with 17 bases in between. Germline CDR1 SGHRS, CDR2 YFSETQ. The CDR3 is 15 residues long. CDR3 coding DNA: TGCGCCAGCAGAACTACGACTAAACGGGAAGAGACCCAGTACTTC. Protein: CASRTTTKREETQYF. Using reference TRBV5-1 and TRBJ2-5 for the parts outside the CDR3, the full variable domain is KAGVTQTPRYLIKTRGQQVTLSCSPISGHRSVSWYQQTPGQGLQFLFEYFSETQRNKGNFPGRFSGRQFSNSRSEMNVSTLELGDSALYLCASRTTTKREETQYFGPGTRLLVL.

This clonotype was detected many times. The chain employs TRBV27 and TRBJ2-1; weak D call: TRBD1 (5 bases). CDR1 MNHEY and CDR2 SMNVEV come from the germline V gene (reference sequence). Trimming cost V 8 bases and J 6 bases, with 11 bases left between them. The CDR3 has 12 amino acids. CDR3 sequence (DNA): TGTGCCAGCTGGCAGGGTGCCAATGAGCAGTTCTTC. It translates to CASWQGANEQFF.

The chain uses TRBV9 and TRBJ2-5; 8 nucleotides match TRBD2. This CDR3 contains 16 residues. Germline assignment: CDR1 SGDLS and CDR2 YYNGEE. Unmatched junction bases numbered 8, after V lost 2 bases and J lost 2 bases. The chain's CDR3 is CASSVGTGGGQETQYF. In nucleotides, the CDR3 is TGTGCCAGCAGCGTGGGAACGGGAGGGGGGCAAGAGACCCAGTACTTC.

This clonotype was seen just once. The junction differs from germline at one of its ends, possibly a read error. V usage is TRBV12-3 or TRBV12-4 and J usage is TRBJ1-6; a weak D match, TRBD1 (6 bases). CDR3 length equals 15 residues. The CDR3 coding sequence is TGTGCCAGCAGTTTACTACGGGGGGCAGGATCACCCCCCCACTTT. It specifies CASSLLRGAGSPPHF.

The chain couples TRBV29-1 to TRBJ1-1, with 8 bases fitting TRBD1. The germline CDR1 and CDR2 sequences are SQVTM and ANQGSEA. This CDR3 has 13 residues. Trimming removed 1 base from V and 7 bases from J; junction bases left unmatched: 5. CDR3 nucleotide sequence: TGCAGCGTTGAAGGCCGACAGGGGAATGAAGCTTTCTTT. Its translation is CSVEGRQGNEAFF.

At least ten counts were recorded for this clonotype. The rearrangement links TRBV7-2 to TRBJ1-5, with D maybe TRBD1 (6 bases). From germline, CDR1 is SGHTA and CDR2 FQGNSA. V was pared by 5 bases and J by 0 bases, with 8 bases between. There are 14 residues in the CDR3. The CDR3 protein is CASSRTASNQPQHF. CDR3 sequence (DNA): TGTGCCAGCAGCCGGACAGCTAGCAATCAGCCCCAGCATTTT.

This clonotype has just a few counts. V usage is TRBV12-3 or TRBV12-4 and J usage is TRBJ1-1; no firm D call. Trimming took 2 bases from V and 4 from J, leaving 8 bases between them. CDR3 length: 13 residues. Here the CDR3 reads CASSLLRSTEAFF. The DNA for the CDR3 is TGTGCCAGCAGTTTACTACGCAGCACTGAAGCTTTCTTT.

This clonotype was observed many times. This chain connects TRBV27 to TRBJ1-5; D is uncertain. Trimming pared 5 bases from V and 0 bases from J, leaving 5 bases between. The CDR3 totals 13 residues. Germline V lookup: CDR1 MNHEY, CDR2 SMNVEV (reference sequence). CDR3 amino acids: CASSPYSNQPQHF. CDR3 sequence (DNA): TGTGCCAGCAGTCCTTATAGCAATCAGCCCCAGCATTTT.

CDR3: CATSRAGSTEAFF. CDR3 sequence (DNA): TGTGCCACCAGCAGAGCAGGGTCTACTGAAGCTTTCTTT. The J gene is TRBJ1-1, the V gene TRBV15; TRBD1 might be the D (5 bases). CDR1 is LNHNV and CDR2 is YYDKDF in the germline V gene (reference sequence). CDR3 length: 13 amino acids. V lost 1 base and J lost 5, with 8 bases in between.

The gene calls are TRBV4-1 and TRBJ2-3; 10 bases agree with TRBD1. V was pared by 8 bases and J by 6 bases, with 5 bases of the junction left unmatched. Looked up from germline, CDR1 is MGHRA and CDR2 is YSYEKL. The CDR3 runs to 13 residues. The CDR3 sequence is CASGQGERDTQYF. CDR3 DNA sequence: TGCGCCAGCGGACAGGGGGAAAGGGATACGCAGTATTTT.

V is TRBV11-2 and J is TRBJ2-7; D may be TRBD1 (7 bases). The germline V and J ends were trimmed by 5 bases and 3 bases, with 8 bases remaining between them. Germline CDR1 SGHAT, CDR2 FQNNGV. The CDR3 has 12 residues. This chain's CDR3 is CASSQGGYEQYF. In nucleotides, the CDR3 is TGTGCCAGCAGCCAGGGGGGCTACGAGCAGTACTTC.

The chain uses TRBV7-2 and TRBJ2-5; TRBD2 might be the D (6 bases). The CDR3 covers 14 residues. Per the germline V gene, CDR1 is SGHTA and CDR2 is FQGNSA. V was cut by 5 bases and J by 3 bases, with 13 bases left in between. CDR3 region: CASSPGREKETQYF. CDR3 sequence (DNA): TGTGCCAGCAGCCCCGGGAGAGAGAAAGAGACCCAGTACTTC. The whole variable domain, filled in from reference TRBV7-2 and TRBJ2-5, reads GAGVSQSPSNKVTEKGKDVELRCDPISGHTALYWYRQSLGQGLEFLIYFQGNSAPDKSGLPSDRFSAERTGGSVSTLTIQRTQQEDSAVYLCASSPGREKETQYFGPGTRLLVL.